This TCR beta chain was found in a study of memory CD4+ T cells and cytomegalovirus serostatus (dated by TCRdb to about 2019). The study in broad terms: The cohort comprised around 35 healthy Belgian adults, 9 CMV seropositive and about 25 CMV seronegative. CD4+ memory TCRbeta repertoires of a Belgian cohort with known cytomegalovirus serostatus were sequenced in order to replicate a published TCR-based CMV serostatus classifier.

Turning to this clone: It lacks a known antigen. Per-base quality was not reported, and no clone a single base away is much larger than it.

On the study overall, not on this receptor specifically: The results were read as suggesting that the CMV-associated TCR signature is, for the most part, present in the CD4+ memory repertoire. Among the 150 to 200 previously reported CMV-associated TCRbeta sequences, roughly 68 showed up in the CD4+ memory repertoires, with each one found in between one and five individuals. For CMV serostatus prediction, a median bootstrapped AUC of about 0.96 was reached with the original framework, and a median bootstrapped AUC of around 0.89 was reached with a US-trained random forest. The original-framework classifier achieved a median bootstrapped AUC of approximately 0.94 with a 95% CI of 0.76-1.00 on the Belgian cohort. Only CD4+CD45RO+ memory cells were sequenced, in contrast to the original study, which included naive and memory CD4+ and CD8+ populations.

The junction carries 17 bases between V and J, which are trimmed by 0 bases and 2 bases respectively. Via the germline V gene, CDR1 is SGHRS and CDR2 YFSETQ. The CDR3 contains 17 residues, cysteine and phenylalanine counted. Only the CDR3 part of the read is kept: 51 bases, read in frame from the first base. Genomic DNA was extracted from sorted cells with the Quick-DNA Microprep Kit. Amplification of TCRbeta DNA was done with the immunoSEQ hsTCRbeta kit, following the protocol from the manufacturer. An Illumina MiSeq instrument was used to sequence the TCRbeta libraries. The paper's data handling went like this. Once out-of-frame sequences had been removed, about 2,000,000 distinct TCRbeta sequences were left, which works out to an average of roughly 67,000 per individual. Each individual was scored by the count of 150 to 200 previously reported CMV-associated TCRbeta sequences and the total productive distinct TCRbeta count. A beta-binomial model was reimplemented in Python, and scikit-learn random forests with default parameters were trained on data from the US cohort. On the Belgian cohort, classifier performance was reported as the median AUC, along with percentile confidence intervals, across 10,000 bootstrap iterations. Drawn from immuneACCESS, this table holds only the in-frame rearrangements with V and J called that TCRdb kept. Clones are partly lost; checked studies trace under half to an unresolved V gene and leave the rest unexplained. That table furnishes V, J and clone size, whereas the DNA furnished D and trimming. Here the sample has 38,000 or so clones; 70% to 80% occur a single time. About 0.79% of the sample goes to the ten largest clones.

A FACSAria II was used to sort memory CD4+ T cells, defined as single viable CD3+CD4+CD8-CD45RO+ cells. To determine CMV serostatus, a Roche Elecsys assay was used that detects serum IgG against CMV pp150, pp28, p38 and p52. After thawing, total CD4+ T cells were enriched by positive selection with CD4 magnetic microbeads. The samples came from a separate study whose specific focus was interrogating the CD4+ T cell memory repertoire. Following standard operating procedures, peripheral blood mononuclear cells were isolated and cryopreserved, while serum was kept at -80 degrees C. The staining used CD3-PerCP (BW264/56), CD4-APC (RPA-T4), CD45RO-PE (UCHT1) and CD8-Pacific Orange (3B5) antibodies, and Sytox blue was used to exclude non-viable cells.

Recombination connected TRBV5-1 to TRBJ1-1; the D gene identity is not certain. The source material was memory CD4+ T cells from blood. The source is an adult in good health and CMV-seronegative. In nucleotide form, the sequence is TGCGCCAGCAGCTTGGGAGGAGTAAGGTCAGCTAACACTGAAGCTTTCTTT. Translated, it reads CASSLGGVRSANTEAFF. When the CDR3 is completed using the reference TRBV5-1 and TRBJ1-1 genes on either side, the full variable domain is KAGVTQTPRYLIKTRGQQVTLSCSPISGHRSVSWYQQTPGQGLQFLFEYFSETQRNKGNFPGRFSGRQFSNSRSEMNVSTLELGDSALYLCASSLGGVRSANTEAFFGQGTRLTVV.